Listed here are 28 T cell receptor beta chains from one sample, sequenced in a study of blood T cell repertoires in COVID-19. TCRdb's copy holds only in-frame clones and misses some; the assay was immunoSEQ multiplex PCR. The table shows 180,000 or so clones, with 85% to 90% occurring only once. Input material: peripheral blood. The receptors stem from an elderly woman in a cohort sampled during active or convalescent COVID-19.

The CDR3 loop reads CASSKGLGQGLSQPQHF. Written as DNA, the CDR3 is TGTGCCAGCAGCAAAGGGTTAGGACAGGGGCTAAGTCAGCCCCAGCATTTT. The chain couples TRBV21-1 to TRBJ1-5; TRBD1, the D gene given by the table, was not confirmed from the DNA. TRBV21-1 is tagged as a pseudogene. The length of the CDR3 is 17 residues.

This clone was counted once. The chain recombines TRBV25-1 with TRBJ1-5, with 7 nucleotides matching TRBD1. Germline CDR1 MGHDK, CDR2 SYGVNS. The CDR3 length is 18 residues. J lost 4 bases, V lost 3 bases, and 15 bases had no gene match. CDR3 in DNA: TGTGCCAGCAGTGACTCGACAGGGTCCTTAGGGTGGAATCAGCCCCAGCATTTT. Its translation: CASSDSTGSLGWNQPQHF.

The V gene is TRBV7-6, the J gene TRBJ1-3; 7 nucleotides align to TRBD1. Germline loops: CDR1 SGHVS, CDR2 FNYEAQ. CDR3 length: 17 residues. V shed 4 bases and J 1 base; nucleotides not matched to a gene: 10. The CDR3 coding sequence is TGTGCCAGCAGCTCCTGGCGACAGGGTCGTTCTGGAAACACCATATATTTT. This sequence encodes CASSSWRQGRSGNTIYF.

The genes are TRBV28 and TRBJ1-1, with D possibly TRBD1 on 5 matching bases. The germline V and J ends were trimmed by 7 bases and 4 bases, with 19 bases remaining between them. The CDR3 has 15 amino acids. In germline, CDR1 is MDHEN, CDR2 SYDVKM. CDR3 DNA: TGTGCCAGCACTTCGCGGCAGGGCCTCGGCACTGAAGCTTTCTTT. Encoded protein: CASTSRQGLGTEAFF.

V gene TRBV6-5 combines with J gene TRBJ1-1; 9 nucleotides align to TRBD1. In germline, CDR1 is MNHEY, CDR2 SVGAGI. J lost 1 base, V lost 6 bases, and 6 bases had no gene match. The CDR3 has 15 amino acids. CDR3 in amino acids: CASRAGTGTNTEAFF. The DNA for the CDR3 is TGTGCCAGCAGGGCCGGGACAGGGACGAACACTGAAGCTTTCTTT.

This clone was counted a single time. J is TRBJ1-1 and V is TRBV30; tentative D call: TRBD1 (6 bases). Germline CDR1 is GTSNPN and CDR2 is SVGIG (reference sequence). The CDR3 totals 12 residues. CDR3 protein: CAMDRTNTEAFF. The CDR3 DNA follows: TGTGCTATGGACAGAACGAACACTGAAGCTTTCTTT.

The V and J genes are TRBV3-1 (or the pseudogene TRBV3-2) and TRBJ1-5, with 8 bases aligning to TRBD1. This CDR3 spans 20 amino acids. Looked up from germline, CDR1 is LGHDT and CDR2 is YNNKEL (reference sequence). V trimming: 0 bases; J trimming: 0 bases; junction bases outside the gene matches: 13. This CDR3 is CASSQDPGQALPYSNQPQHF. The DNA for the CDR3 is TGTGCCAGCAGCCAAGATCCGGGACAGGCCCTACCATATAGCAATCAGCCCCAGCATTTT.

V and J are TRBV28 and TRBJ1-4; TRBD1 matches at 9 bases. CDR1 and CDR2 from the germline V gene are MDHEN and SYDVKM. Losses at the gene ends were 2 bases for V and 5 bases for J; bases not matched to a gene: 3. CDR3 size: 15 residues. In DNA form, the CDR3 reads TGTGCCAGCAGTTTAGGGACAGGGATAAATGAAAAACTGTTTTTT. It codes for CASSLGTGINEKLFF.

V is TRBV4-3 and J is TRBJ1-2; 8 nucleotides match TRBD1. The CDR3 runs 17 residues. The V gene's germline CDR1 is LGHNA and CDR2 YSLEER. V gave up 4 bases and J gave up 8 bases; unmatched junction bases: 18. CDR3 sequence: CASSRGQGSPTYSGYTF. As DNA, the CDR3 is TGCGCCAGCAGCCGTGGACAGGGAAGCCCTACATATTCGGGCTACACCTTC.

The J gene is TRBJ1-2, the V gene TRBV30; maybe TRBD1 (6 bases). V lost 7 bases, J lost 6 bases, and 18 bases lay in between. Germline CDR1 reads GTSNPN; CDR2 reads SVGIG (reference sequence). The CDR3 length is 13 residues. CDR3 coding DNA: TGTGCCTTCCCCCCCGGGGGGGGCGATGGCTACACCTTC. As protein: CAFPPGGGDGYTF.

This chain links TRBV27 with TRBJ2-7; unclear D gene. Trimming shortened V by 5 bases and J by 2 bases, and 16 bases separated the two germline ends. Germline CDR1 and CDR2: MNHEY and SMNVEV (reference sequence). The CDR3 totals 15 residues. This chain's CDR3 is CASSPVTGRTYEQYV. DNA for the CDR3: TGTGCCAGCAGTCCTGTAACCGGTCGTACCTACGAGCAGTACGTC.

This clone was detected only a few times. The J gene is TRBJ2-2, the V gene TRBV11-3; 8 positions match TRBD1. This CDR3 region has 15 residues. The V gene end was trimmed by 4 bases and the J gene end by 3 bases; junction bases not matched to a gene: 4. Germline CDR1 reads SGHNT; CDR2 reads YENEEA. CDR3 loop: CASSYGQGYTGELFF. The DNA of the CDR3 is TGTGCCAGCAGCTACGGACAGGGATACACCGGGGAGCTGTTTTTT.

This clone was recorded only once. This chain connects TRBV5-4 to TRBJ2-7; a possible D gene is TRBD2 (6 bases). V was pared by 4 bases and J by 0 bases, with 20 bases between. CDR3 size: 17 residues. In germline, CDR1 is SGHNT, CDR2 YYREEE (reference sequence). CDR3 amino acids: CASSKDLGRESSYEQYF. The DNA of the CDR3 is TGTGCCAGCAGCAAGGACCTGGGACGGGAGAGCTCCTACGAGCAGTACTTC.

This chain links TRBV5-4 with TRBJ2-2; 7 bases align to TRBD1. The V gene end was trimmed by 4 bases and the J gene end by 1 base; junction bases not matched to a gene: 13. This CDR3 has 18 amino acids. The germline CDR1 and CDR2 sequences are SGHNT and YYREEE (reference sequence). CDR3: CASSTGRSRDRNTGELFF. The CDR3 nucleotides read TGTGCCAGCAGCACTGGAAGGTCCCGGGACAGGAACACCGGGGAGCTGTTTTTT.

V and J are TRBV19 and TRBJ2-1; 10 nucleotides align to TRBD2. CDR1 and CDR2 from the germline V gene are LNHDA and SQIVND (reference sequence). With V trimmed by 5 bases and J by 5 bases, 3 bases remained unmatched. The CDR3 length is 14 residues. This CDR3 reads CASSLLAGDNEQFF. CDR3 in DNA: TGTGCCAGTAGTCTCCTAGCGGGGGACAATGAGCAGTTCTTC.

This clone has just one count. V is TRBV29-1 and J is TRBJ1-1, with TRBD1 matching 7 bases. Germline CDR1 SQVTM, CDR2 ANQGSEA. This CDR3 has 12 amino acids. With V trimmed by 7 bases and J by 6 bases, 8 bases remained unmatched. This chain's CDR3 is CSGTGSKAEAFF. CDR3 DNA sequence: TGCAGCGGGACAGGATCTAAGGCTGAAGCTTTCTTT. Together with reference TRBV29-1 and TRBJ1-1, the CDR3 gives the full variable domain: SAVISQKPSRDICQRGTSLTIQCQVDSQVTMMFWYRQQPGQSLTLIATANQGSEATYESGFVIDKFPISRPNLTFSTLTVSNMSPEDSSIYLCSGTGSKAEAFFGQGTRLTVV.

In its sample, this clone was seen a few times. The chain combines TRBV19 with TRBJ2-3, with D possibly matching TRBD2 (6 bases). The germline gives CDR1 LNHDA, CDR2 SQIVND (reference sequence). Trimming pared 5 bases from V and 6 bases from J, leaving 15 bases between. The CDR3 totals 14 residues. As DNA, the CDR3 is TGTGCCAGTAGTGGGGGGAACTCCTGGGATACGCAGTATTTT. Protein: CASSGGNSWDTQYF.

A word on this clone: The same CDR3 arises from other DNA sequences in this sample as well. The rearrangement joins TRBV30 to TRBJ1-5; 11 positions match TRBD1. V trimming: 5 bases; J trimming: 7 bases; junction bases outside the gene matches: 4. The germline CDR1 and CDR2 sequences are GTSNPN and SVGIG (reference sequence). The CDR3 length is 13 residues. The CDR3 protein is CAWSGQGAQPQHF. In nucleotides, the CDR3 is TGTGCCTGGTCAGGACAGGGGGCCCAGCCCCAGCATTTT.

The chain employs TRBV19 and TRBJ1-5; possible D gene TRBD1, 5 bases. This CDR3 contains 15 residues. The V gene's germline CDR1 is LNHDA and CDR2 SQIVND (reference sequence). The V gene lost 6 bases and the J gene lost 2 bases, with 14 bases spanning the gap. CDR3 coding DNA: TGTGCCAGTAGGGACCAGGGATTGGGCAATCAGCCCCAGCATTTT. Amino acids: CASRDQGLGNQPQHF.

The chain is built from TRBV6-2 or TRBV6-3 and TRBJ1-6, with D possibly TRBD1 on 6 matching bases. Germline V gene data show CDR1 as MNHEY and CDR2 as SVGEGT. This CDR3 is built from 16 residues. Trimming removed 6 bases at V and 7 bases at J, with 19 bases between. The CDR3 DNA reads as TGTGCCAGCAGCCCCCGGGGGGCCCCTTCAAATTCACCCCTCCACTTT. Encoded protein: CASSPRGAPSNSPLHF.

The chain combines TRBV4-2 with TRBJ1-1; D is possibly TRBD1 (5 bases). The germline V gene has CDR1 LGHNA and CDR2 YNFKEQ. This CDR3 is built from 15 residues. Trimming left V 4 bases short and J 3 bases short, with 15 bases between. This chain's CDR3 is CASSPREGTYTEAFF. DNA of the CDR3: TGTGCCAGCAGCCCCAGGGAGGGTACATACACTGAAGCTTTCTTT.

The chain carries TRBV6-5 and TRBJ1-4; D remains unclear. This CDR3 comprises 16 residues. Per the germline V gene, CDR1 is MNHEY and CDR2 is SVGAGI. Trimming took 4 bases from V and 5 from J, leaving 17 bases between them. The CDR3 DNA is TGTGCCAGCAGTTCCCCGTATGGGAGTGGGAATGAAAAACTGTTTTTT. Amino acids: CASSSPYGSGNEKLFF.

The chain carries TRBV20-1 and TRBJ2-6; TRBD1 is a possible D gene (6 bases). Trimming took 3 bases from V and 2 from J, leaving 11 bases between them. The CDR3 totals 15 residues. CDR1 is DFQATT and CDR2 is SNEGSKA in the germline V gene (reference sequence). CDR3 coding DNA: TGCAGTGCTAGTCTCCAGGGGACTGGGGCCAACGTCCTGACTTTC. Translating it yields CSASLQGTGANVLTF.

V is TRBV4-3 and J is TRBJ2-1, with a tentative D call TRBD2 (5 bases). Between the trimmed V and J ends, which lost 4 bases and 7 bases, there was a span of 17 bases. CDR1 is LGHNA, CDR2 YSLEER, per germline. This CDR3 contains 15 residues. CDR3 residues: CASSLEGNPGNEQFF. The CDR3 coding sequence is TGCGCCAGCAGCCTTGAGGGAAACCCCGGGAATGAGCAGTTCTTC.

This chain links TRBV18 with TRBJ1-6, with a possible D match to TRBD1 (5 bases). V lost 1 base, J lost 6 bases, and 7 bases lay in between. CDR1 is KGHSH, CDR2 LQKENI, per germline. This CDR3 is built from 14 residues. The CDR3 coding sequence is TGTGCCAGCTCACCACAGACAGTTAATTCACCCCTCCACTTT. Protein: CASSPQTVNSPLHF. The whole variable domain, filled in from reference TRBV18 and TRBJ1-6, reads NAGVMQNPRHLVRRRGQEARLRCSPMKGHSHVYWYRQLPEEGLKFMVYLQKENIIDESGMPKERFSAEFPKEGPSILRIQQVVRGDSAAYFCASSPQTVNSPLHFGNGTRLTVT.

The chain links TRBV6-1 to TRBJ1-6; D uncertain. V was pared by 1 base and J by 4 bases, with 8 bases between. The CDR3 has 15 amino acids. Germline V gene lookup returns CDR1 MNHNS and CDR2 SASEGT. The chain's CDR3 is CASSEGPGYNSPLHF. CDR3 nucleotide sequence: TGTGCCAGCAGTGAAGGTCCGGGTTATAATTCACCCCTCCACTTT.

This rearrangement joins TRBV19 to TRBJ1-2; tentative D call: TRBD1 (5 bases). V lost 7 bases and J 5 bases, leaving 11 bases between the germline ends. The CDR3 length is 12 residues. Germline V gene lookup returns CDR1 LNHDA and CDR2 SQIVND (reference sequence). CDR3 nucleotides: TGTGCCAGTACCCTCGGGGGGTATGGCTACACCTTC. It yields the protein CASTLGGYGYTF.

The chain recombines TRBV7-2 with TRBJ1-5; D gene unclear. This CDR3 is 13 amino acids long. CDR1 is SGHTA, CDR2 FQGNSA, per germline. V lost 5 bases and J 3 bases, leaving 8 bases between the germline ends. For the CDR3, the DNA is TGTGCCAGCAGCCCTCAGGTCAATCAGCCCCAGCATTTT. Its protein product is CASSPQVNQPQHF.